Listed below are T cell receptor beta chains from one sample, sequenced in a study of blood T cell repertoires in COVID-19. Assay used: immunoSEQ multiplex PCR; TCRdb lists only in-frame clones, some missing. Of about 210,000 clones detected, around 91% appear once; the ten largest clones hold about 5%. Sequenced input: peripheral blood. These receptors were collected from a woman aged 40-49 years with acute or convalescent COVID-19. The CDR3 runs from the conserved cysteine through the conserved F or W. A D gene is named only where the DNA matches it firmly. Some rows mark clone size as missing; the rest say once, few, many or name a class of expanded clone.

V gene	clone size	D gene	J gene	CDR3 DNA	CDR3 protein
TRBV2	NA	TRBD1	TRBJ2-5	TGTGCCAGCAGGACGAGGACAGGGAGCGAGACCCAGTACTTC	CASRTRTGSETQYF
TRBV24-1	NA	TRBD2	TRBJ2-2	TGTGCCACCTCCGGGGCGGGGGCCGGGGAGCTGTTTTTT	CATSGAGAGELFF
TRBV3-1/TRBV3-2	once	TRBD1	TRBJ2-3	TGTGCCAGCATAAGACAGGGAACAGATACGCAGTATTTT	CASIRQGTDTQYF
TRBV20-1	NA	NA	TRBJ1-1	TGCAGTGCTAGTCCACCTCACAGGGTAGTCTCCGCTTTCTTT	CSASPPHRVVSAFF
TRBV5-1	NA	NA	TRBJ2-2	TGCGCCAGCAGCCCCGAGGTGCAGCGCAACACCGGGGAGCTGTTTTTT	CASSPEVQRNTGELFF
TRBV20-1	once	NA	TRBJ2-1	TGCAGTGCTAGAGACCTAGAGCAGTTCTTC	CSARDLEQFF
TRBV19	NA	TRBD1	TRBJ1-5	TGTGCCAGTAGTAAACAGGGGGCTGGTCAGCCCCAGCATTTT	CASSKQGAGQPQHF
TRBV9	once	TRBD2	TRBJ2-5	TGTGCCAGCAGCCAGGCGAGGGGCGGGGGAACACAAGAGACCCAGTACTTC	CASSQARGGGTQETQYF
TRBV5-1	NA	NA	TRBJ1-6	TGCGCCAGCAGCTTGGGGGCAGCCAACGTAAATTCACCCCTCCACTTT	CASSLGAANVNSPLHF
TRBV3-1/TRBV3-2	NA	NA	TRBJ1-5	TGTGCCAGCAGCCGATCGGACAGTGAGACCCACCAGCCCCAGCATTTT	CASSRSDSETHQPQHF
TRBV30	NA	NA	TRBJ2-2	TGTGCCTGGAGGGTCAGAAAGGGGACTTCGAACACCGGGGAGCTGTTTTTT	CAWRVRKGTSNTGELFF
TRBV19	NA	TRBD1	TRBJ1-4	TGTGCCAGTACTCAAGGACAGGGAATTATTGGTGAAAAACTGTTTTTT	CASTQGQGIIGEKLFF
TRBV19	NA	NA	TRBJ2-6	TGTGCCAGTAGTAGGGCTAGCTTGTCTGGGGCCAACGTCCTGACTTTC	CASSRASLSGANVLTF
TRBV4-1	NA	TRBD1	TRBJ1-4	TGCGCCAGCAGCCAAGGTGGGACAGGGGGTTATGAAAAACTGTTTTTT	CASSQGGTGGYEKLFF
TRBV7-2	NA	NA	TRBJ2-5	TGTGCCAGCAACTTCAGGGTGGTGGGGGAGACCCAGTACTTC	CASNFRVVGETQYF
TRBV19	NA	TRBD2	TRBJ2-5	TGTGCCAGTAGTATCGGAACTAGCGGGGGGGTACACCAAGAGACCCAGTACTTC	CASSIGTSGGVHQETQYF
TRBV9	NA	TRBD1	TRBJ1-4	TGTGCCAGCAGCGTATCCCCGGACAGGGGAAATGAAAAACTGTTTTTT	CASSVSPDRGNEKLFF
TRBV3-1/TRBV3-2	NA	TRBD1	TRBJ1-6	TGTGCCAGCAGCCAGGACAGGGGTTCCTATAATTCACCCCTCCACTTT	CASSQDRGSYNSPLHF
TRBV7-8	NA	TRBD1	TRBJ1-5	TGTGCCAGCAGCTCCAGACAGGGGGGGAGCAATCAGCCCCAGCATTTT	CASSSRQGGSNQPQHF
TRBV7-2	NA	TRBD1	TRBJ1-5	TGTGCCAGCAGCCAGACAGGGGGGAATCAGCCCCAGCATTTT	CASSQTGGNQPQHF
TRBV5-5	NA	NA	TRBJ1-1	TGTGCCAGCAGCTTGGCCAGGCTGGGCACTGAAGCTTTCTTT	CASSLARLGTEAFF
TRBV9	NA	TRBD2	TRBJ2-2	TGTGCCAGCAGCGATAGCGGGGGGGCGTTCACCGGGGAGCTGTTTTTT	CASSDSGGAFTGELFF
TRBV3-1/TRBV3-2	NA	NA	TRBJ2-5	TGTGCCAGCAGCCAGCCGGGAACTCAAGAGACCCAGTACTTC	CASSQPGTQETQYF
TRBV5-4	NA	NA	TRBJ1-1	TGTGCCAGCAGTTCCGGGAACACTGAAGCTTTCTTT	CASSSGNTEAFF
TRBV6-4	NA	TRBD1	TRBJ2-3	TGTGCCAGCAGTGAGTCGACAGGGGGCAGGGATACGCAGTATTTT	CASSESTGGRDTQYF
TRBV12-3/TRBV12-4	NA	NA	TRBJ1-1	TGTGCCAGCAGTTTCTGGGGAGACACTGAAGCTTTCTTT	CASSFWGDTEAFF